These 32 T cell receptor beta chains originate from one sample sequenced in a study of blood T cell repertoires in COVID-19. Method: immunoSEQ multiplex PCR; TCRdb's copy keeps in-frame clones and lacks some. This table holds more than 450,000 clones, about 90% found once. Sequenced: PBMCs or T cells enriched from blood (not recorded which). Receptor source: a woman aged 18 to 35 who had recovered from COVID-19.

The chain carries TRBV3-1 (or the pseudogene TRBV3-2) and TRBJ1-2; D possibly corresponds to TRBD1 (6 bases). Germline V gives CDR1 LGHDT, CDR2 YNNKEL (reference sequence). Deletions cut 3 bases from V and 0 bases from J, with 11 bases between. This CDR3 is 15 amino acids long. The CDR3 here is CASSQNRAANYGYTF. CDR3 coding DNA: TGTGCCAGCAGCCAGAACAGGGCCGCTAACTATGGCTACACCTTC.

The chain joins TRBV5-1 to TRBJ1-6; 8 nucleotides match TRBD1. This CDR3 has 17 amino acids. Per the germline V gene, CDR1 is SGHRS and CDR2 is YFSETQ. The V gene end was trimmed by 3 bases and the J gene end by 6 bases; junction bases not matched to a gene: 11. The CDR3 here is CASSSTPTGVSNSPLHF. The CDR3 region has the DNA TGCGCCAGCAGCTCAACCCCGACAGGGGTCTCTAATTCACCCCTCCACTTT. Based on the CDR3 plus reference TRBV5-1 and TRBJ1-6, the full variable domain is KAGVTQTPRYLIKTRGQQVTLSCSPISGHRSVSWYQQTPGQGLQFLFEYFSETQRNKGNFPGRFSGRQFSNSRSEMNVSTLELGDSALYLCASSSTPTGVSNSPLHFGNGTRLTVT.

The chain joins TRBV12-3 or TRBV12-4 to TRBJ2-1, with D possibly TRBD1 on 5 matching bases. Trimming removed 3 bases at V and 7 bases at J, with 10 bases between. The CDR3 has 13 residues. CDR3 DNA: TGTGCCAGCAGTTTGACAAAGGGGAATGAGCAGTTCTTC. Its translation is CASSLTKGNEQFF.

The V call is TRBV6-5, the J call TRBJ2-3; D is possibly TRBD1 (5 bases). The CDR3 is 11 residues long. Trimming took 5 bases from V and 5 from J, leaving 5 bases between them. The germline gives CDR1 MNHEY, CDR2 SVGAGI. The CDR3 is CASSTGDTQYF. The CDR3, as DNA: TGTGCCAGCAGTACAGGAGATACGCAGTATTTT.

This clone has a handful of counts. CDR3 DNA sequence: TGTGCCAGCAGTGAAGGAACAGGGCATCAGCCCCAGCATTTT. This encodes CASSEGTGHQPQHF. The chain has TRBV6-1 and TRBJ1-5, with D perhaps matching TRBD1 (6 bases). This CDR3 contains 14 residues. CDR1 is MNHNS and CDR2 is SASEGT in the germline V gene. Trimming shortened V by 1 base and J by 5 bases, and 9 bases separated the two germline ends.

V usage is TRBV28 and J usage is TRBJ2-6; 8 positions agree with TRBD1. The CDR3 length is 15 residues. Germline trimming cut 6 bases from V and 2 bases from J; bases unmatched to any gene: 3. Germline CDR1 is MDHEN and CDR2 is SYDVKM. CDR3 in amino acids: CASSMTGAGANVLTF. CDR3 nucleotide sequence: TGTGCCAGCAGCATGACAGGGGCTGGGGCCAACGTCCTGACTTTC.

The rearrangement joins TRBV9 to TRBJ1-5; 7 bases fit TRBD1. The length of the CDR3 is 15 residues. Germline loops: CDR1 SGDLS, CDR2 YYNGEE. Trimming took 0 bases from V and 5 from J; bases not matched to a gene: 5. The DNA of the CDR3 is TGTGCCAGCAGCGTAGGGTCCCAGGGGGATCAGCCCCAGCATTTT. Residues: CASSVGSQGDQPQHF.

The CDR3 spells CASSSPGLAGGRTEFF. The CDR3 DNA follows: TGTGCCAGCAGTTCACCCGGACTAGCGGGGGGGCGGACGGAGTTCTTC. The chain couples TRBV6-2 or TRBV6-3 to TRBJ2-1, with 15 bases that match TRBD2. Germline V gene lookup returns CDR1 MNHEY and CDR2 SVGEGT. After removal of 4 bases from V and 14 bases from J, the junction contained 12 bases not matched to a gene. This CDR3 region has 16 residues.

The gene calls are TRBV20-1 and TRBJ1-1; D possibly corresponds to TRBD1 (6 bases). Germline V gene sequence: CDR1 DFQATT, CDR2 SNEGSKA (reference sequence). V was cut by 4 bases and J by 14 bases, with 14 bases left in between. This CDR3 has 10 amino acids. CDR3 protein: CSAITGPGFF. CDR3 DNA: TGCAGTGCTATCACAGGGCCTGGATTCTTT.

This chain uses TRBV5-1 with TRBJ2-3, with 9 bases that match TRBD1. Germline loops: CDR1 SGHRS, CDR2 YFSETQ. V dropped 3 bases and J dropped 2; count of bases not matched to a gene: 4. The CDR3 length is 15 residues. CDR3 residues: CASSSRDRDTDTQYF. The CDR3 DNA follows: TGCGCCAGCAGCTCCCGGGACAGGGACACAGATACGCAGTATTTT.

This sequence joins TRBV2 and TRBJ2-7, with D possibly being TRBD1 (5 bases). The germline V gene has CDR1 SNHLY and CDR2 FYNNEI. The V end lost 8 bases, the J end lost 4 bases, and 12 bases lay between the germline ends. The length of the CDR3 is 12 residues. The CDR3 spells CASGRSGYEQYF. DNA of the CDR3: TGTGCCAGCGGTCGATCAGGGTACGAGCAGTACTTC.

The chain uses TRBV3-1 (or the pseudogene TRBV3-2) and TRBJ2-7; 8 nucleotides match TRBD2. Germline assignment: CDR1 LGHDT and CDR2 YNNKEL (reference sequence). V gave up 1 base and J gave up 2 bases; unmatched junction bases: 7. The CDR3 runs 16 residues. CDR3 DNA: TGTGCCAGCAGCCAAGCCAACGGGGGGGGACCCTACGAGCAGTACTTC. This encodes CASSQANGGGPYEQYF.

V gene TRBV20-1 combines with J gene TRBJ1-2; D uncertain. This CDR3 region has 11 residues. Trimming removed 6 bases at V and 3 bases at J, with 8 bases between. Germline V CDR1 and CDR2: DFQATT, SNEGSKA (reference sequence). CDR3 loop: CSAPRDYGYTF. For the CDR3, the DNA is TGCAGTGCCCCGAGGGACTATGGCTACACCTTC.

J is TRBJ2-7 and V is TRBV7-2; D may be TRBD1 (8 bases). Trimming removed 2 bases at V and 6 bases at J, with 17 bases between. The CDR3 extends over 15 amino acids. Germline V gene lookup returns CDR1 SGHTA and CDR2 FQGNSA. The CDR3 nucleotides read TGTGCCAGCAGCTTATTGGCAGGGGGCGGGGGCGAGCAGTACTTC. As protein: CASSLLAGGGGEQYF.

The chain carries TRBV5-8 and TRBJ1-6, with 7 bases identical to TRBD1. The V segment lost 2 bases and the J segment 2 bases; nucleotides outside the gene matches: 7. Germline V gene lookup returns CDR1 SGHTS and CDR2 YDEGEE. The CDR3 covers 17 residues. Written as DNA, the CDR3 is TGTGCCAGCAGCTTCGAGACAGGGACCCCCTATAATTCACCCCTCCACTTT. Its protein product is CASSFETGTPYNSPLHF.

The genes are TRBV6-6 and TRBJ2-4, with 9 bases that match TRBD1. The length of the CDR3 is 13 residues. J gave up 7 bases and V 6 bases, and 4 bases lay outside the gene matches. Germline loops: CDR1 MNHNY, CDR2 SVGAGI (reference sequence). This chain's CDR3 is CASSLGTGNIQYF. DNA for the CDR3: TGTGCCAGCAGCCTCGGGACAGGGAACATTCAGTACTTC.

For this clone: The sample holds other DNA sequences that translate to the same CDR3. The chain is built from TRBV6-5 and TRBJ2-1; 15 bases line up with TRBD2. Germline trimming cut 6 bases from V and 8 bases from J; bases unmatched to any gene: 5. Germline assignment: CDR1 MNHEY and CDR2 SVGAGI. This CDR3 is 15 amino acids long. The CDR3 loop is CASSRTSGGADEQFF. CDR3 nucleotide sequence: TGTGCCAGCAGCCGGACTAGCGGGGGGGCCGATGAGCAGTTCTTC.

This clone was counted once. The V call is TRBV10-3, the J call TRBJ2-3, with D tentatively TRBD2 (5 bases). V was pared by 5 bases and J by 0 bases, with 12 bases between. The CDR3 spans 15 residues. Per the germline V gene, CDR1 is ENHRY and CDR2 is SYGVKD. The CDR3 DNA follows: TGTGCCATCAGTTTGGACTTTTCTAGCACAGATACGCAGTATTTT. Amino acid sequence: CAISLDFSSTDTQYF.

This clone was counted a few times. The V call is TRBV2, the J call TRBJ2-4, with TRBD1 matching over 10 bases. The CDR3 is made up of 13 amino acids. The germline V gene encodes CDR1 SNHLY and CDR2 FYNNEI. Trimming cost V 8 bases and J 6 bases; bases outside gene matches: 4. In DNA form, the CDR3 reads TGTGCCAGCGACAGGGGGCTGGGAAACATTCAGTACTTC. Its protein is CASDRGLGNIQYF. The full variable domain, with the rest looked up from reference TRBV2 and TRBJ2-4, is EPEVTQTPSHQVTQMGQEVILRCVPISNHLYFYWYRQILGQKVEFLVSFYNNEISEKSEIFDDQFSVERPDGSNFTLKIRSTKLEDSAMYFCASDRGLGNIQYFGAGTRLSVL.

V gene TRBV5-1 combines with J gene TRBJ2-3; 10 nucleotides agree with TRBD1. Germline V gene data show CDR1 as SGHRS and CDR2 as YFSETQ. The CDR3 is 14 amino acids. J was trimmed by 4 bases and V by 6 bases; bases with no gene match: 5. The CDR3 coding sequence is TGCGCCAGCACACCCGGGACAGGGGCAGATACGCAGTATTTT. Protein: CASTPGTGADTQYF.

The genes are TRBV11-2 and TRBJ2-1; D is perhaps TRBD2 (7 bases). CDR1 SGHAT and CDR2 FQNNGV come from the germline V gene. CDR3 length: 13 residues. Trimming took off 5 bases at V and 8 bases at J, with 13 bases between the two ends. In nucleotides, the CDR3 is TGTGCCAGCAGCCCCCAGGGGAGGGATGAGCAGTTCTTC. Protein: CASSPQGRDEQFF.

The chain couples TRBV2 to TRBJ2-7, with D perhaps matching TRBD1 (6 bases). This CDR3 comprises 15 residues. Germline loops: CDR1 SNHLY, CDR2 FYNNEI. V was pared by 10 bases and J by 1 base, with 20 bases between. CDR3 in DNA: TGTGCCACGAAGGAGGCCCCCAGGGGTTCCTACGAGCAGTACTTC. Amino acids: CATKEAPRGSYEQYF. The entire variable domain, with the rest obtained from reference TRBV2 and TRBJ2-7, is as follows: EPEVTQTPSHQVTQMGQEVILRCVPISNHLYFYWYRQILGQKVEFLVSFYNNEISEKSEIFDDQFSVERPDGSNFTLKIRSTKLEDSAMYFCATKEAPRGSYEQYFGPGTRLTVT.

This clone was seen just once. The chain is built from TRBV2 and TRBJ2-7; no clear D gene. The CDR3 is made up of 12 amino acids. Trimming removed 5 bases at V and 3 bases at J, with 8 bases between. From germline, CDR1 is SNHLY and CDR2 FYNNEI. As DNA, the CDR3 is TGTGCCAGCAGTTTCTCCCGCTACGAGCAGTACTTC. It translates to CASSFSRYEQYF.

The chain joins TRBV6-6 to TRBJ1-4; no clear D. V was shortened by 2 bases and J by 5 bases, with 9 bases between the two germline ends. Germline CDR1 reads MNHNY; CDR2 reads SVGAGI (reference sequence). There are 14 residues in the CDR3. This CDR3 is CASSYGGENEKLFF. For the CDR3, the DNA is TGTGCCAGCAGTTACGGTGGGGAGAATGAAAAACTGTTTTTT.

The V call is TRBV5-6, the J call TRBJ2-5; 7 nucleotides match TRBD1. Germline V gene sequence: CDR1 SGHDT, CDR2 YYEEEE. CDR3 length: 18 residues. V gave up 4 bases and J gave up 2 bases; unmatched junction bases: 17. CDR3 residues: CASSAELTGTVNQETQYF. CDR3 sequence (DNA): TGTGCCAGCAGCGCCGAATTAACCGGGACAGTTAATCAAGAGACCCAGTACTTC.

The gene calls are TRBV6-2 or TRBV6-3 and TRBJ2-1; weak D call: TRBD2 (5 bases). The CDR3 contains 13 residues. CDR1 and CDR2 from the germline V gene are MNHEY and SVGEGT. The ends were cut back, 0 bases at V and 9 bases at J, with 9 bases in the middle. The CDR3 spells CASSYSRVSEQFF. In DNA form, the CDR3 reads TGTGCCAGCAGTTACTCGAGGGTTAGTGAGCAGTTCTTC.

This sequence joins TRBV9 and TRBJ1-6; unclear D gene. Germline V CDR1 and CDR2: SGDLS, YYNGEE. CDR3 length: 14 residues. Trimming pared 5 bases from V and 4 bases from J, leaving 10 bases between. The CDR3 reads CASSRTVYNSPLHF. The CDR3 nucleotides read TGTGCCAGCAGTCGGACTGTTTATAATTCACCCCTCCACTTT.

V gene TRBV2 combines with J gene TRBJ1-5, with unresolved D. V was cut by 5 bases and J by 4 bases, with 9 bases left in between. This CDR3 spans 13 amino acids. The germline CDR1 and CDR2 sequences are SNHLY and FYNNEI. The CDR3 here is CASSRRVNQPQHF. The CDR3 DNA sequence: TGTGCCAGCAGTCGACGGGTTAATCAGCCCCAGCATTTT.

This clone was found once. The rearrangement uses TRBV13 and TRBJ1-4; D not resolved. Germline CDR1 PRHDT, CDR2 FYEKMQ (reference sequence). The CDR3 is made up of 14 amino acids. The V end was cut by 0 bases, the J end by 8 bases, with 10 bases between. CDR3 coding DNA: TGTGCCAGCAGCTTAGGGGAGAGCGACGAAAAACTGTTTTTT. This gives the protein CASSLGESDEKLFF.

This sequence joins TRBV5-6 and TRBJ1-1; D is possibly TRBD1 (6 bases). CDR1 is SGHDT and CDR2 is YYEEEE in the germline V gene. This CDR3 contains 14 residues. The ends were cut back, 2 bases at V and 3 bases at J, with 11 bases in the middle. CDR3 in DNA: TGTGCCAGCAGCTTTACAGGGTTGGACACTGAAGCTTTCTTT. Translating it yields CASSFTGLDTEAFF.

The rearrangement links TRBV2 to TRBJ1-5, with D maybe TRBD1 (5 bases). V lost 8 bases, J lost 4 bases, and 9 bases lay in between. The CDR3 consists of 12 residues. From germline, CDR1 is SNHLY and CDR2 FYNNEI. DNA for the CDR3: TGTGCCAGCGGACGGACAAATCAGCCCCAGCATTTT. Amino acid sequence: CASGRTNQPQHF.

This rearrangement joins TRBV5-6 to TRBJ2-7, with 7 bases fitting TRBD2. This CDR3 comprises 15 residues. V trimming: 0 bases; J trimming: 3 bases; junction bases outside the gene matches: 6. Germline V gene data show CDR1 as SGHDT and CDR2 as YYEEEE. CDR3 bases: TGTGCCAGCAGCTTGGGCCTAGCGGACCTCTACGAGCAGTACTTC. Translated: CASSLGLADLYEQYF.